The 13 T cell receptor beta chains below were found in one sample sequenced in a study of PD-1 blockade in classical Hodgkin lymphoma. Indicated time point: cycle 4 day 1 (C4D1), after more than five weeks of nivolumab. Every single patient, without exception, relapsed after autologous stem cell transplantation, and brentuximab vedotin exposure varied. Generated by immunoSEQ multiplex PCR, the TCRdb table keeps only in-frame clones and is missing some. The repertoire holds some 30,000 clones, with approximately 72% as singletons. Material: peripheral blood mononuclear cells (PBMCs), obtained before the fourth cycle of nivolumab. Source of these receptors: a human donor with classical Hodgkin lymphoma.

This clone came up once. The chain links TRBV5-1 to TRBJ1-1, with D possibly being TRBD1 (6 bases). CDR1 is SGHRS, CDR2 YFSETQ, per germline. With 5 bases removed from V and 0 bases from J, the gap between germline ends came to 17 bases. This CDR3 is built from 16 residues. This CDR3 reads CASRYGGQLLNTEAFF. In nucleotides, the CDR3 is TGCGCCAGCAGATACGGAGGACAGTTATTGAACACTGAAGCTTTCTTT.

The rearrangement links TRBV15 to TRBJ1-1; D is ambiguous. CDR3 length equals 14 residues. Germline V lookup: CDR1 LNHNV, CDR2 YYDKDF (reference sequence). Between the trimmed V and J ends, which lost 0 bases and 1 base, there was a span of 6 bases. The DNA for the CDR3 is TGTGCCACCAGCAGAGATGGAGGGAACACTGAAGCTTTCTTT. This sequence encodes CATSRDGGNTEAFF.

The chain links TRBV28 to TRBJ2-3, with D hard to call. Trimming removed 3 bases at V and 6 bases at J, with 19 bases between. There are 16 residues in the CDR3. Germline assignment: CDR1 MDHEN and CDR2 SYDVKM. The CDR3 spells CASSFPPRQVWDTQYF. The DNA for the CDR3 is TGTGCCAGCAGTTTCCCCCCCAGGCAGGTTTGGGATACGCAGTATTTT.

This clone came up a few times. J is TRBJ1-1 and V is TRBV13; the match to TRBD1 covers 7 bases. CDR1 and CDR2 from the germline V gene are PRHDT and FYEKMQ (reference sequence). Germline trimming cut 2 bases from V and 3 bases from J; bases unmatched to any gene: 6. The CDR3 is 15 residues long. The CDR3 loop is CASSLPEGADTEAFF. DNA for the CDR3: TGTGCCAGCAGCTTACCGGAGGGGGCGGACACTGAAGCTTTCTTT.

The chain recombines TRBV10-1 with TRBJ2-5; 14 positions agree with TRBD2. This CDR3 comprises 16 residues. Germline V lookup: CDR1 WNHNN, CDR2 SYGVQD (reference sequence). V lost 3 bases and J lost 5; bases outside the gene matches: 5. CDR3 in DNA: TGCGCCAGCAGTGAAAGGACTAGCGGGAGGCTTGAGACCCAGTACTTC. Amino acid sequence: CASSERTSGRLETQYF.

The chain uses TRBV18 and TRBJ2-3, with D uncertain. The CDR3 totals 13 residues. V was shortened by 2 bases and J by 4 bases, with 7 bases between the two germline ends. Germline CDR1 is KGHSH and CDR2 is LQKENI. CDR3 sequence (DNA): TGTGCCAGCTCACCAGGTTTGTCAGATACGCAGTATTTT. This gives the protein CASSPGLSDTQYF.

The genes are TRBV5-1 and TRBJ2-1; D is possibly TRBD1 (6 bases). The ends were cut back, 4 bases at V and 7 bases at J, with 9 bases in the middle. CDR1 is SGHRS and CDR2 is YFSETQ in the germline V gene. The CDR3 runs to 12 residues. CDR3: CASSGQGNEQFF. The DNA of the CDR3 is TGCGCCAGCAGCGGTCAGGGGAATGAGCAGTTCTTC.

The CDR3 spells CASSLAGGTGELFF. The CDR3 coding sequence is TGTGCCAGCAGCTTAGCGGGGGGGACCGGGGAGCTGTTTTTT. V is TRBV28 and J is TRBJ2-2; 11 nucleotides align to TRBD2. CDR1 is MDHEN and CDR2 is SYDVKM in the germline V gene. The ends lost 6 bases at V and 5 bases at J; junction bases unmatched: 2. The CDR3 contains 14 residues. Combining the CDR3 with reference TRBV28 and TRBJ2-2 gives the whole variable domain DVKVTQSSRYLVKRTGEKVFLECVQDMDHENMFWYRQDPGLGLRLIYFSYDVKMKEKGDIPEGYSVSREKKERFSLILESASTNQTSMYLCASSLAGGTGELFFGEGSRLTVL.

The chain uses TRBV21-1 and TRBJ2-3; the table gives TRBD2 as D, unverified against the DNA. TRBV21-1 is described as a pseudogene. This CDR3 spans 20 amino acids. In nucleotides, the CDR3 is TGTGCCAGCAGCAAAGTAGGGAGGGACTCTAATCCAATTAGCACAGATACGCAGTATTTT. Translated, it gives CASSKVGRDSNPISTDTQYF.

The CDR3 region has the DNA TGTGCCAGCAGCTTGCAGGGATCCGGTGGTGAAAAACTGTTTTTT. Translation: CASSLQGSGGEKLFF. V is TRBV7-2 and J is TRBJ1-4; tentatively, D is TRBD1 (5 bases). CDR3 length equals 15 residues. V gave up 3 bases and J gave up 7 bases, with 15 bases separating them. The germline V gene has CDR1 SGHTA and CDR2 FQGNSA.

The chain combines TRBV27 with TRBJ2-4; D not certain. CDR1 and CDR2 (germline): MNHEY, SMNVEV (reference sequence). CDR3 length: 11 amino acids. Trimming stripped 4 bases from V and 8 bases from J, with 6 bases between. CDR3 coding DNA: TGTGCCAGCAGTTCCGGATACATTCAGTACTTC. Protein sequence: CASSSGYIQYF.

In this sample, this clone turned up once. Written as DNA, the CDR3 is TGCGCCAGCAGTATTAGTACAGCCGAAAAAGAGACCCAGTACTTC. This codes for CASSISTAEKETQYF. V is TRBV5-1 and J is TRBJ2-5; D call uncertain. The CDR3 loop spans 15 amino acids. CDR1 SGHRS and CDR2 YFSETQ come from the germline V gene. Between the trimmed V and J ends, which lost 5 bases and 3 bases, there was a span of 17 bases.

DNA for the CDR3: TGTGCCAGCAGAGACAGAGGCTCCACCACAGATACGCAGTATTTT. Amino acids: CASRDRGSTTDTQYF. The chain employs TRBV6-1 and TRBJ2-3; the D gene is possibly TRBD1 (5 bases). CDR3 length: 15 residues. Germline V gives CDR1 MNHNS, CDR2 SASEGT. Deletions cut 6 bases from V and 2 bases from J, with 15 bases between.